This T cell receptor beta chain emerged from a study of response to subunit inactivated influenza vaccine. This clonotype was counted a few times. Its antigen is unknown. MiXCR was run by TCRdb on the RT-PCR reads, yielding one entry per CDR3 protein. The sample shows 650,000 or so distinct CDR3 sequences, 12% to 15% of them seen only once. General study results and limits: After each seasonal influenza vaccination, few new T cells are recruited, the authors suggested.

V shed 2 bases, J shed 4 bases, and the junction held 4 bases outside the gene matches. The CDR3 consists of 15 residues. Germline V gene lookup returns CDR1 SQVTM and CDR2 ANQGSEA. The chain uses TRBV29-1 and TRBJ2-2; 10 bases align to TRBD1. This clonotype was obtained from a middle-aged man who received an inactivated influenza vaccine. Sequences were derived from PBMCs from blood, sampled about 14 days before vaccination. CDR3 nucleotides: TGCAGCGTTGAACCCAGGACAGGGGGCACCGGGGAGCTGTTTTTT. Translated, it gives CSVEPRTGGTGELFF.